This TCR beta chain was identified in a study of T cells in women clearing cervical HPV infection. Across the study: Donors had HPV16-related CIN3 or worse; 2 had invasive cancer.

The table came from immunoSEQ multiplex PCR; TCRdb's copy has only in-frame clones and leaves some out. Reported are some 37,000 clones; the ten largest clones contain 3.7%. Note on this clone: Antigen specificity is unknown. The read finishes 3 residues shy of the CDR3 end, and the germline J gene is used to complete it.

General observations from the study: Unknown T-cell numbers per sample may underlie the richness differences.

V shed 9 bases, J shed 4 bases, and the junction held 17 bases outside the gene matches. The CDR3 sequence is 17 residues long. Germline V lookup: CDR1 MNHEY, CDR2 SVGEGT. The V call is TRBV6-2 or TRBV6-3, the J call TRBJ2-2; the match to TRBD1 covers 7 bases. The sequence was obtained from a woman aged 18-69 years with a cervical HPV16 infection that either progressed to CIN3+ or cleared (not recorded which). What was sequenced was blood buffy coat. The CDR3 bases that were read are TGTGCCAGAAGGTTTGAGGGGGCGACGAGGGCCACCGGGGAG. This translates into CARRFEGATRATGE. The complete CDR3 sequence is CARRFEGATRATGELFF.